Listed here are 24 T cell receptor beta chains from one sample, sequenced in a study of blood T cell repertoires in COVID-19. Method: immunoSEQ multiplex PCR; TCRdb's copy keeps in-frame clones and lacks some. The sample shows fewer than 450,000 clones, around 91% of them seen only once. The specimen was peripheral blood. The receptors were gathered from a woman between 18 and 30 years old who had recovered from COVID-19.

This CDR3 is CASSFAPSVDNEQFF. CDR3 DNA sequence: TGTGCCAGCAGCTTTGCCCCTAGCGTGGACAATGAGCAGTTCTTC. The chain recombines TRBV7-2 with TRBJ2-1; D perhaps matches TRBD2 (6 bases). Germline lookup yields CDR1 SGHTA and CDR2 FQGNSA. CDR3 length equals 15 residues. V lost 3 bases to trimming and J lost 5 bases, with 14 bases between them. The full variable domain, its missing parts supplied by reference TRBV7-2 and TRBJ2-1, is GAGVSQSPSNKVTEKGKDVELRCDPISGHTALYWYRQSLGQGLEFLIYFQGNSAPDKSGLPSDRFSAERTGGSVSTLTIQRTQQEDSAVYLCASSFAPSVDNEQFFGPGTRLTVL.

This clone appeared a single time. The CDR3 DNA follows: TGCGCCAGCAGCCAGGGGACAGGACCCTACAATGAGCAGTTCTTC. This codes for CASSQGTGPYNEQFF. The rearrangement joins TRBV4-3 to TRBJ2-1; 8 positions match TRBD1. The ends lost 3 bases at V and 2 bases at J; junction bases unmatched: 3. The germline V gene has CDR1 LGHNA and CDR2 YSLEER. The CDR3 totals 15 residues.

CDR3 sequence: CASSGRLAGASISTDTQYF. In DNA, the CDR3 is TGTGCCAGCAGCGGGAGACTAGCGGGGGCTTCGATTAGCACAGATACGCAGTATTTT. This chain links TRBV11-2 with TRBJ2-3; 12 positions match TRBD2. Germline CDR1 reads SGHAT; CDR2 reads FQNNGV. V shed 5 bases and J 0 bases; nucleotides not matched to a gene: 12. The CDR3 runs 19 residues.

This rearrangement joins TRBV5-4 to TRBJ2-1; TRBD2 matches at 9 bases. With V trimmed by 3 bases and J by 9 bases, 10 bases remained unmatched. Looked up from germline, CDR1 is SGHNT and CDR2 is YYREEE (reference sequence). The CDR3 spans 15 residues. CDR3 sequence reads: CASSYGVAGVTEQFF. The CDR3 DNA reads as TGTGCCAGCAGCTACGGGGTAGCGGGAGTAACTGAGCAGTTCTTC.

The V gene is TRBV12-5, the J gene TRBJ1-1; D is undetermined. Germline CDR1 and CDR2: LGHNT and FRNRAP. Trimming pared 7 bases from V and 0 bases from J, leaving 15 bases between. This CDR3 region has 15 residues. CDR3: CASALYRFMNTEAFF. The CDR3 DNA is TGTGCTAGTGCCCTATACAGATTCATGAACACTGAAGCTTTCTTT. Full variable domain (missing parts from reference TRBV12-5 and TRBJ1-1): DARVTQTPRHKVTEMGQEVTMRCQPILGHNTVFWYRQTMMQGLELLAYFRNRAPLDDSGMPKDRFSAEMPDATLATLKIQPSEPRDSAVYFCASALYRFMNTEAFFGQGTRLTVV.

The chain carries TRBV9 and TRBJ2-2; maybe TRBD2 (5 bases). Trimming took 1 base from V and 7 from J, leaving 14 bases between them. This CDR3 spans 15 amino acids. Germline assignment: CDR1 SGDLS and CDR2 YYNGEE. The CDR3 loop is CASSVLYQGGGELFF. CDR3 in DNA: TGTGCCAGCAGCGTACTATATCAAGGAGGCGGGGAGCTGTTTTTT.

This sequence joins TRBV14 and TRBJ2-5; a weak D match, TRBD1 (5 bases). V gave up 3 bases and J gave up 5 bases, with 13 bases separating them. This CDR3 spans 14 amino acids. Germline assignment: CDR1 SGHDN and CDR2 FVKESK. CDR3 nucleotides: TGTGCCAGCAGCCAGGACATATCTCGGGAGACCCAGTACTTC. It is translated as CASSQDISRETQYF.

The gene calls are TRBV27 and TRBJ2-3; D may be TRBD1 (6 bases). The germline V and J ends were trimmed by 6 bases and 1 base, with 17 bases remaining between them. This CDR3 comprises 16 residues. CDR1 is MNHEY, CDR2 SMNVEV, per germline (reference sequence). The CDR3 is CASRTNRADRTDTQYF. The CDR3 DNA follows: TGTGCCAGCAGAACGAACAGGGCTGATCGCACAGATACGCAGTATTTT.

This sequence joins TRBV27 and TRBJ1-1, with a possible D match to TRBD1 (5 bases). V was cut by 4 bases and J by 11 bases, with 17 bases left in between. The V gene's germline CDR1 is MNHEY and CDR2 SMNVEV (reference sequence). The CDR3 is 13 residues long. CDR3 coding DNA: TGTGCCAGCAGTTGGGGGTCCGGTCGGGGGGCTTTCTTT. Residues: CASSWGSGRGAFF.

This clone was detected only once. Here the CDR3 DNA reads TGTGCCAGCAGCTTGGACAGGGTGGGCGGCTACACCTTC. Protein sequence: CASSLDRVGGYTF. The chain uses TRBV7-2 and TRBJ1-2; 8 nucleotides match TRBD1. This CDR3 region has 13 residues. J was trimmed by 8 bases and V by 3 bases; bases with no gene match: 5. The germline V gene has CDR1 SGHTA and CDR2 FQGNSA.

About this clone itself: This sample includes further DNA sequences coding for the same CDR3. The chain is built from TRBV6-2 or TRBV6-3 and TRBJ1-2; no firm D call. Trimming took 4 bases from V and 6 from J, leaving 6 bases between them. CDR3 length equals 11 residues. Germline V gives CDR1 MNHEY, CDR2 SVGEGT. As DNA, the CDR3 is TGTGCCAGCAGTTTTCCGGATGGCTACACCTTC. This gives the protein CASSFPDGYTF.

This clone has just one count. The chain employs TRBV5-1 and TRBJ2-6; TRBD1 agrees at 9 bases. V lost 3 bases to trimming and J lost 0 bases; unmatched junction nucleotides: 7. The CDR3 is 18 amino acids. Germline CDR1 SGHRS, CDR2 YFSETQ. CDR3 in DNA: TGCGCCAGCAGCTATGGGACAGGGAAACCCTCTGGGGCCAACGTCCTGACTTTC. Protein product: CASSYGTGKPSGANVLTF.

The chain recombines TRBV6-2 or TRBV6-3 with TRBJ2-3; D may be TRBD2 (6 bases). This CDR3 region has 15 residues. From germline, CDR1 is MNHEY and CDR2 SVGEGT. V lost 2 bases to trimming and J lost 6 bases, with 15 bases between them. DNA for the CDR3: TGTGCCAGCAGTTACGGGTCGGAGGGTGGGGATACGCAGTATTTT. Amino acids: CASSYGSEGGDTQYF.

V gene TRBV3-1 (or the pseudogene TRBV3-2) combines with J gene TRBJ1-1; TRBD1 aligns across 7 bases. Germline V gives CDR1 LGHDT, CDR2 YNNKEL (reference sequence). With 5 bases clipped from V and 4 bases from J, the junction kept 7 bases outside the gene matches. The CDR3 is made up of 14 amino acids. The CDR3 coding sequence is TGTGCCAGCAGCTTCACAGGGGTGCGCACTGAAGCTTTCTTT. Translated: CASSFTGVRTEAFF.

The chain uses TRBV29-1 and TRBJ1-1; TRBD1 might be the D (6 bases). CDR1 SQVTM and CDR2 ANQGSEA come from the germline V gene. This CDR3 contains 14 residues. V lost 5 bases, J lost 6 bases, and 19 bases lay in between. CDR3 sequence (DNA): TGCAGCGTTCGTGGGGGCGCGTTGGCCGCTGAAGCTTTCTTT. Translating it yields CSVRGGALAAEAFF. Variable domain in full (rest from reference TRBV29-1 and TRBJ1-1): SAVISQKPSRDICQRGTSLTIQCQVDSQVTMMFWYRQQPGQSLTLIATANQGSEATYESGFVIDKFPISRPNLTFSTLTVSNMSPEDSSIYLCSVRGGALAAEAFFGQGTRLTVV.

The gene calls are TRBV5-1 and TRBJ2-3; 10 bases align to TRBD2. This CDR3 is 16 amino acids long. V gave up 0 bases and J gave up 6 bases; unmatched junction bases: 7. The V gene's germline CDR1 is SGHRS and CDR2 YFSETQ. The chain's CDR3 is CASSLGLAGVFDTQYF. The CDR3 nucleotides are TGCGCCAGCAGCTTGGGGCTAGCGGGAGTTTTCGATACGCAGTATTTT.

The rearrangement links TRBV5-6 to TRBJ2-5, with 7 bases identical to TRBD2. This CDR3 contains 15 residues. V lost 3 bases to trimming and J lost 4 bases; unmatched junction nucleotides: 9. Germline V lookup: CDR1 SGHDT, CDR2 YYEEEE. The CDR3 DNA reads TGTGCCAGCAGCTGGGCAGGGCCTAGCGGAGAGACCCAGTACTTC. It encodes CASSWAGPSGETQYF.

This clone was seen once. This chain connects TRBV5-6 to TRBJ2-5; TRBD2 matches 9 bases. The CDR3 covers 15 residues. From germline, CDR1 is SGHDT and CDR2 YYEEEE. With V trimmed by 9 bases and J by 5 bases, 14 bases remained unmatched. The CDR3 DNA reads TGTGCCACCATCTCTCTAGCGGGGAGCCACGAGACCCAGTACTTC. This gives the protein CATISLAGSHETQYF.

The chain employs TRBV15 and TRBJ2-5; D call uncertain. This CDR3 comprises 13 residues. Germline CDR1 is LNHNV and CDR2 is YYDKDF (reference sequence). Deletions cut 0 bases from V and 5 bases from J, with 7 bases between. The CDR3 sequence is CATSRDLSETQYF. The CDR3 DNA follows: TGTGCCACCAGCAGAGATTTAAGCGAGACCCAGTACTTC.

The chain uses TRBV19 and TRBJ1-2, with 7 bases matching TRBD1. V was clipped by 0 bases and J by 3 bases; unmatched bases: 13. The CDR3 has 18 amino acids. Germline V lookup: CDR1 LNHDA, CDR2 SQIVND (reference sequence). For the CDR3, the DNA is TGTGCCAGTAGTATAGACGGCAGGGGGTTCGGAAATGACTATGGCTACACCTTC. Protein product: CASSIDGRGFGNDYGYTF.

The chain has TRBV4-3 and TRBJ2-3; TRBD1 is a possible D gene (5 bases). Germline CDR1 reads LGHNA; CDR2 reads YSLEER. V lost 1 base and J 8 bases, leaving 13 bases between the germline ends. The length of the CDR3 is 14 residues. The CDR3 spells CASSQGRDGATQYF. In DNA, the CDR3 is TGCGCCAGCAGCCAAGGCAGGGATGGAGCTACGCAGTATTTT.

This clone was found a few times. The rearrangement links TRBV7-8 to TRBJ2-2; D uncertain. V lost 5 bases and J 8 bases, leaving 9 bases between the germline ends. CDR1 is SGHVS and CDR2 is FQNEAQ in the germline V gene. The CDR3 contains 12 residues. CDR3 sequence: CASSPPLGELFF. The CDR3 DNA reads as TGTGCCAGCAGCCCCCCTTTAGGGGAGCTGTTTTTT. Supplemented by reference TRBV7-8 and TRBJ2-2, the full variable domain reads GAGVSQSPRYKVAKRGQDVALRCDPISGHVSLFWYQQALGQGPEFLTYFQNEAQLDKSGLPSDRFFAERPEGSVSTLKIQRTQQEDSAVYLCASSPPLGELFFGEGSRLTVL.

J is TRBJ1-3 and V is TRBV18; D gene ambiguous. The germline gives CDR1 KGHSH, CDR2 LQKENI. The CDR3 is 14 residues long. V was clipped by 10 bases and J by 4 bases, with 17 bases between them. The CDR3 region has the DNA TGTGCCACCTCTTTTGCGGGATCCGGAAACACCATATATTTT. Translated: CATSFAGSGNTIYF.

CDR3 residues: CASSFLSLAGGTDTQYF. DNA for the CDR3: TGTGCCAGCAGTTTCCTATCCCTAGCGGGAGGGACGGATACGCAGTATTTT. The V gene is TRBV6-2 or TRBV6-3, the J gene TRBJ2-3; 12 bases fit TRBD2. Germline V lookup: CDR1 MNHEY, CDR2 SVGEGT. J gave up 6 bases and V 4 bases, and 11 bases lay outside the gene matches. The CDR3 is 17 amino acids.